These 14 T cell receptor beta chains were sequenced from one sample in a study of somatic mutations in cytotoxic T cells in rheumatoid arthritis (dated by TCRdb to the late 2010s). The library was built by means of the immunoSEQ multiplex PCR assay. TCRdb re-hosts the immuneACCESS table, in-frame sequences only. Its copies lack some clones; in the studies checked, an unresolved V gene accounts for under half of them, and the cause for the rest is not known. This sample is represented by about 7,000 clones; roughly 65% of them were singletons. Clones ranked in the top ten supply less than 25% of the sample. The specimen was CD8+ T cells sorted from blood. The source is a woman in her thirties or forties in good health.

The J gene is TRBJ2-3, the V gene TRBV5-4; 8 positions agree with TRBD2. In germline, CDR1 is SGHNT, CDR2 YYREEE (reference sequence). J gave up 3 bases and V 4 bases, and 7 bases lay outside the gene matches. The CDR3 has 15 residues. CDR3 nucleotides: TGTGCCAGCAGCCCCCAAGCGGGAGAGACAGATACGCAGTATTTT. It is translated as CASSPQAGETDTQYF.

This clone was picked up a small number of times. The genes are TRBV25-1 and TRBJ2-5; 8 bases map to TRBD2. Germline loops: CDR1 MGHDK, CDR2 SYGVNS. V shed 1 base, J shed 2 bases, and the junction held 6 bases outside the gene matches. CDR3 length: 16 residues. CDR3 nucleotides: TGTGCCAGCAGTGAATTCCCGGGGGGGGGACAAGAGACCCAGTACTTC. This sequence encodes CASSEFPGGGQETQYF.

The chain links TRBV27 to TRBJ2-1; possible D gene TRBD2, 6 bases. The CDR3 is made up of 15 amino acids. The germline gives CDR1 MNHEY, CDR2 SMNVEV (reference sequence). V was trimmed by 8 bases and J by 0 bases, leaving 14 bases between them. The DNA for the CDR3 is TGTGCCAGCCAGGGAGGTTCCAGCTCCTACAATGAGCAGTTCTTC. It is translated as CASQGGSSSYNEQFF.

This sequence joins TRBV5-4 and TRBJ2-3, with TRBD2 matching over 9 bases. The CDR3 covers 14 residues. The J segment lost 4 bases and the V segment lost 2 bases, leaving 2 bases of the junction unmatched. The germline V gene has CDR1 SGHNT and CDR2 YYREEE (reference sequence). CDR3 residues: CASSFSGSSDTQYF. The CDR3 DNA reads as TGTGCCAGCAGCTTTAGCGGGAGCTCAGATACGCAGTATTTT. The whole variable domain, filled in from reference TRBV5-4 and TRBJ2-3, reads ETGVTQSPTHLIKTRGQQVTLRCSSQSGHNTVSWYQQALGQGPQFIFQYYREEENGRGNFPPRFSGLQFPNYSSELNVNALELDDSALYLCASSFSGSSDTQYFGPGTRLTVL.

This clone is a singleton in its sample. The chain employs TRBV7-9 and TRBJ2-1; no clear D gene. This CDR3 is built from 12 residues. V was shortened by 5 bases and J by 9 bases, with 11 bases between the two germline ends. In germline, CDR1 is SEHNR, CDR2 FQNEAQ (reference sequence). CDR3 coding DNA: TGTGCCAGCAGCCGTGGATCTGGTGAGCAGTTCTTC. It yields the protein CASSRGSGEQFF.

This clone has more than one count but fewer than ten. V and J are TRBV7-9 and TRBJ1-1; 10 bases map to TRBD1. V shed 4 bases, J shed 4 bases, and the junction held 12 bases outside the gene matches. The CDR3 is 17 residues long. The germline V gene has CDR1 SEHNR and CDR2 FQNEAQ (reference sequence). In DNA form, the CDR3 reads TGTGCCAGCAGCTGCAGTGTTGACAGGGGGCGGTGCACTGAAGCTTTCTTT. As protein: CASSCSVDRGRCTEAFF.

This clone has a handful of counts. The chain employs TRBV10-1 and TRBJ1-1; 7 bases line up with TRBD1. V lost 1 base and J lost 10; bases outside the gene matches: 6. Germline values: CDR1 WNHNN, CDR2 SYGVQD (reference sequence). The CDR3 is made up of 13 amino acids. The CDR3 DNA sequence: TGCGCCAGCAGTGAGTTGACAGGGATTCCAGCTTTCTTT. It yields the protein CASSELTGIPAFF.

V usage is TRBV5-4 and J usage is TRBJ2-6; D gene ambiguous. This CDR3 spans 14 amino acids. Deletions cut 7 bases from V and 0 bases from J, with 8 bases between. Germline V gene sequence: CDR1 SGHNT, CDR2 YYREEE (reference sequence). The CDR3 region has the DNA TGTGCCAGCCAGGAAAGCTCTGGGGCCAACGTCCTGACTTTC. Translating gives CASQESSGANVLTF.

V gene TRBV28 combines with J gene TRBJ2-1; D is possibly TRBD2 (5 bases). V lost 3 bases and J lost 4, with 13 bases in between. Germline V gene lookup returns CDR1 MDHEN and CDR2 SYDVKM. This CDR3 has 15 residues. The CDR3 DNA follows: TGTGCCAGCAGTTTTTACGCCGGGGTGTACAATGAGCAGTTCTTC. It specifies CASSFYAGVYNEQFF.

The rearrangement links TRBV6-5 to TRBJ2-7; TRBD1 might be the D (5 bases). CDR3 length: 15 amino acids. The V gene's germline CDR1 is MNHEY and CDR2 SVGAGI. V lost 4 bases to trimming and J lost 2 bases, with 15 bases between them. The CDR3 is CASSWGSSYTYEQYF. In DNA form, the CDR3 reads TGTGCCAGCAGTTGGGGCAGCTCCTACACCTACGAGCAGTACTTC.

J is TRBJ2-7 and V is TRBV7-9; the D is unclear. The ends were cut back, 4 bases at V and 3 bases at J, with 10 bases in the middle. Per the germline V gene, CDR1 is SEHNR and CDR2 is FQNEAQ (reference sequence). This CDR3 comprises 13 residues. The CDR3 spells CASSSPSGYEQYF. The CDR3 nucleotides read TGTGCCAGCAGCTCGCCATCTGGCTACGAGCAGTACTTC.

The chain recombines TRBV6-5 with TRBJ2-7; possible D gene TRBD1, 5 bases. The CDR3 sequence is 13 residues long. Trimming cost V 7 bases and J 1 base, with 11 bases left between them. Germline V CDR1 and CDR2: MNHEY, SVGAGI. CDR3: CASTIGVSYEQYF. CDR3 DNA sequence: TGTGCCAGCACAATAGGGGTTTCCTACGAGCAGTACTTC.

This clone has only a few counts. The chain combines TRBV6-5 with TRBJ2-7; D remains unclear. V shed 6 bases and J shed 3 bases, with 12 bases lying between them. Germline CDR1 MNHEY, CDR2 SVGAGI. This CDR3 is built from 13 residues. The CDR3 region has the DNA TGTGCCAGCAGCCCAGACGGATACTACGAGCAGTACTTC. Residues: CASSPDGYYEQYF.

The rearrangement uses TRBV19 and TRBJ2-7, with 10 positions matching TRBD1. The germline V gene has CDR1 LNHDA and CDR2 SQIVND (reference sequence). This CDR3 spans 15 amino acids. The trim removed 10 bases at V and 6 bases at J, leaving 15 bases unmatched. The CDR3 nucleotides read TGTGCCATCCGAATCAACGGGACAGGGGCAGGCGAGCAGTACTTC. Protein sequence: CAIRINGTGAGEQYF.